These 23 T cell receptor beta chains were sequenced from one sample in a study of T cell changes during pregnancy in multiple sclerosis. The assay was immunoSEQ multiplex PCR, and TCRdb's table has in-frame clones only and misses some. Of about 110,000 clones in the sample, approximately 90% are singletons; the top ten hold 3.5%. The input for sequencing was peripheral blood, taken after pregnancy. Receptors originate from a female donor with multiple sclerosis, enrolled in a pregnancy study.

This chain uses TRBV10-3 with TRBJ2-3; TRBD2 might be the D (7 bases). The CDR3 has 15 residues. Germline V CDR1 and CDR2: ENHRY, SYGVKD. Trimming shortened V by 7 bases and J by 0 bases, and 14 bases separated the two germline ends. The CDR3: CAIKGGGLSTDTQYF. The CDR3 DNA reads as TGTGCCATCAAGGGGGGGGGCTTAAGCACAGATACGCAGTATTTT.

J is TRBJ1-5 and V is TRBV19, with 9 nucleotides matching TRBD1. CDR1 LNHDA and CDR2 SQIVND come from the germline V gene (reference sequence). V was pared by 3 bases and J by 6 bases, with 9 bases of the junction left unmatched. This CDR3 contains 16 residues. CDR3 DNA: TGTGCCAGTAGTATCAAAGGACAGACAGGGGGTCAGCCCCAGCATTTT. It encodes CASSIKGQTGGQPQHF.

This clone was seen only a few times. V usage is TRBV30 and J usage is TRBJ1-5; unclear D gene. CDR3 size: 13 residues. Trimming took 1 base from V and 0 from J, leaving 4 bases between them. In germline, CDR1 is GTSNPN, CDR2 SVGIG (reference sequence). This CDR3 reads CAWSAGSNQPQHF. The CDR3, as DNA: TGTGCCTGGAGTGCAGGTAGCAATCAGCCCCAGCATTTT.

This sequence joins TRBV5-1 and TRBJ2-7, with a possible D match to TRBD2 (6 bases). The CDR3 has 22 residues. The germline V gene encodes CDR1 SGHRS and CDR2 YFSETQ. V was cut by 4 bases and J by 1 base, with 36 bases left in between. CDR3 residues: CASSRKAGTPAGQTSLSYEQYF. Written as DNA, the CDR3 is TGCGCCAGCAGCAGAAAGGCCGGGACCCCGGCAGGGCAGACTAGTTTGTCCTACGAGCAGTACTTC.

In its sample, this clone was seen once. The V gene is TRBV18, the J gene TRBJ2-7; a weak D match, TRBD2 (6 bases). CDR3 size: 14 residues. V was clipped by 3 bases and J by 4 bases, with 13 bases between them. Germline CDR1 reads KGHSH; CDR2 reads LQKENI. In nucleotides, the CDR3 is TGTGCCAGCTCACCGGAACCTGGGACTTACGAGCAGTACTTC. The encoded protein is CASSPEPGTYEQYF.

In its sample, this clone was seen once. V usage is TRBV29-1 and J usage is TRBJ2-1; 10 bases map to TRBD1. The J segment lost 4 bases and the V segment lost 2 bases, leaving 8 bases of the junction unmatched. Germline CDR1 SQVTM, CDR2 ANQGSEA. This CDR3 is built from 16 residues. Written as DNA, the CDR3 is TGCAGCGTTGAAAACGTGGGACAGGGGCTGTACAATGAGCAGTTCTTC. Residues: CSVENVGQGLYNEQFF.

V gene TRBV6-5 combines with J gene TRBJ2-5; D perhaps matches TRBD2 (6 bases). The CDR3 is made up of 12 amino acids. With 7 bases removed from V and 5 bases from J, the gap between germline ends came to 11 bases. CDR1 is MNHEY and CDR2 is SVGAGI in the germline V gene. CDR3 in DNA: TGTGCCAGCAAGGCTGGGGGGGAGACCCAGTACTTC. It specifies CASKAGGETQYF.

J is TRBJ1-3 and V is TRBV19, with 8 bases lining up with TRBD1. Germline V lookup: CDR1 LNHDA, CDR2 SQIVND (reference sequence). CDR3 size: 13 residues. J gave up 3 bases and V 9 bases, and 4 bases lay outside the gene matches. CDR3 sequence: CASAGGYGNTIYF. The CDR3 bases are TGTGCCAGCGCAGGGGGCTATGGAAACACCATATATTTT.

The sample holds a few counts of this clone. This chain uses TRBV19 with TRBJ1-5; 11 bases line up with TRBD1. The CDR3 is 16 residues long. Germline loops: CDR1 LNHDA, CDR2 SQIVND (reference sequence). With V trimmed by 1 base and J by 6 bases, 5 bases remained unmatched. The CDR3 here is CASSIVGQGAFQPQHF. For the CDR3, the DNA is TGTGCCAGTAGTATAGTAGGACAGGGGGCATTTCAGCCCCAGCATTTT.

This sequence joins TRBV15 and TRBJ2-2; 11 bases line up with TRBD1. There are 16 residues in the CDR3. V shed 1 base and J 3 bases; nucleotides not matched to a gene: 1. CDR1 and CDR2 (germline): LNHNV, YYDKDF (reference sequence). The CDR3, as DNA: TGTGCCACCAGCAGAGGGACAGGGGGCTACACCGGGGAGCTGTTTTTT. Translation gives CATSRGTGGYTGELFF.

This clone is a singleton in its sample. Written as DNA, the CDR3 is TGTGCCAGCAGCGCGACAGGGAGCTATGGCTACACCTTC. As protein: CASSATGSYGYTF. This chain joins TRBV7-9 and TRBJ1-2, with TRBD1 matching 7 bases. The length of the CDR3 is 13 residues. Germline CDR1 and CDR2: SEHNR and FQNEAQ (reference sequence). V trimming: 5 bases; J trimming: 4 bases; junction bases outside the gene matches: 4.

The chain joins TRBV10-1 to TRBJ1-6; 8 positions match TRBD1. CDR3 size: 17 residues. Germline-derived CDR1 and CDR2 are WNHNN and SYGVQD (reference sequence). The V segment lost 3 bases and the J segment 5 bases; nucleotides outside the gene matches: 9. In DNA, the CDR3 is TGCGCCAGCAGTGACCCCACAGACAGGGGTCATAATTCACCCCTCCACTTT. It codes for CASSDPTDRGHNSPLHF.

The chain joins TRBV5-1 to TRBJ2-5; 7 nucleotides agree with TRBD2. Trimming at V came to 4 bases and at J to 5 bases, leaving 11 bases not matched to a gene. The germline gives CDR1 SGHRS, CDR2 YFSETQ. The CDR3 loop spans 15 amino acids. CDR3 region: CASSHGVGGGETQYF. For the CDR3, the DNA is TGCGCCAGCAGCCACGGTGTCGGGGGAGGGGAGACCCAGTACTTC.

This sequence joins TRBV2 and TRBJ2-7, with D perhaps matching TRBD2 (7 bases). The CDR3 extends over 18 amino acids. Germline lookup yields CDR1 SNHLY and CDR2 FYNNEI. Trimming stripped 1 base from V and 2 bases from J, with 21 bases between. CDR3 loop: CASSEVGRWGGPAYEQYF. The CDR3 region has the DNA TGTGCCAGCAGTGAAGTGGGGCGCTGGGGGGGGCCCGCCTACGAGCAGTACTTC.

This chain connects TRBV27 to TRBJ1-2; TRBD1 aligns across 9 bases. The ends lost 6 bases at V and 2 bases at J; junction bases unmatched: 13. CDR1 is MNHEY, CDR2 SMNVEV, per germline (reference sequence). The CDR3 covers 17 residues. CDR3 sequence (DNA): TGTGCCAGCAGGCTTCGGACAGGGGATTGGAGGAACTATGGCTACACCTTC. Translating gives CASRLRTGDWRNYGYTF.

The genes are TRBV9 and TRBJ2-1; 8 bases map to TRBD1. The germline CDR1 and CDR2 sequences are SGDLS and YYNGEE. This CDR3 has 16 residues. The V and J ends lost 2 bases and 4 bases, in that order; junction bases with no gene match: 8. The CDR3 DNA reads TGTGCCAGCAGCGTCGACAGGGGATCCCCTTACAATGAGCAGTTCTTC. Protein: CASSVDRGSPYNEQFF.

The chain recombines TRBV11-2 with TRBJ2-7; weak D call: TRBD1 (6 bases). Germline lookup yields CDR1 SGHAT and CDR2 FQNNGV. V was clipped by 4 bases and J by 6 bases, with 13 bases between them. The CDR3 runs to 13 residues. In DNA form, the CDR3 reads TGTGCCAGCAGCTCAGGGGCAGGGTTCGAGCAGTACTTC. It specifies CASSSGAGFEQYF.

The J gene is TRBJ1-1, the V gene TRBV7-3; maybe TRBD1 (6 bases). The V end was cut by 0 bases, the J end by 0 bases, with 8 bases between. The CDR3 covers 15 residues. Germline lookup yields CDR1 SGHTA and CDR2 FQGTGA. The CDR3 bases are TGTGCCAGCAGCTTAACTGGGGGCATGAACACTGAAGCTTTCTTT. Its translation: CASSLTGGMNTEAFF.

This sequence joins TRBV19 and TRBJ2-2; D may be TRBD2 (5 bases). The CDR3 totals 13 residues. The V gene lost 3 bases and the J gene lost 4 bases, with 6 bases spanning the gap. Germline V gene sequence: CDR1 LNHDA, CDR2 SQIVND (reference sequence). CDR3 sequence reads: CASSIGSTGELFF. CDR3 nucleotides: TGTGCCAGTAGTATTGGGAGCACCGGGGAGCTGTTTTTT.

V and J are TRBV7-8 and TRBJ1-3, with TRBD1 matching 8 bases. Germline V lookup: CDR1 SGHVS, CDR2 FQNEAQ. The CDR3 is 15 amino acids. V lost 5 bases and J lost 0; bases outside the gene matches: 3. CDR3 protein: CASSRDRGSGNTIYF. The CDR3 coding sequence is TGTGCCAGCAGCCGAGACAGGGGCTCTGGAAACACCATATATTTT.

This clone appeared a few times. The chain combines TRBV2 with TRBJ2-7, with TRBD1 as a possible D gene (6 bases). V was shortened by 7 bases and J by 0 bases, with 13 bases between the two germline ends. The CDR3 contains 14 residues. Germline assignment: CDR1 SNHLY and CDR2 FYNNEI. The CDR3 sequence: CASTSDSTSYEQYF. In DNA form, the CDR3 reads TGTGCCAGCACCTCGGACAGCACCTCCTACGAGCAGTACTTC.

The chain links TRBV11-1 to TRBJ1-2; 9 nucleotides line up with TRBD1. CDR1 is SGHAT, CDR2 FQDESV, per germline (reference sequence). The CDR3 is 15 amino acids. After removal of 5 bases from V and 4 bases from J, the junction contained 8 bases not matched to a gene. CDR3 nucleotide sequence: TGTGCCAGCAGCCCCCGGGACAGGGCCTTCTATGGCTACACCTTC. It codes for CASSPRDRAFYGYTF.

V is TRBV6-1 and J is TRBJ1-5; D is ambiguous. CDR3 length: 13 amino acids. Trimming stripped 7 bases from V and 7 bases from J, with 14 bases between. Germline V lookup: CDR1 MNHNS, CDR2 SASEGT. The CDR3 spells CASTVPPRQPQHF. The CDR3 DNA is TGTGCCAGCACCGTCCCCCCGCGGCAGCCCCAGCATTTT.